The T cell receptor beta chain described here comes from a study of cytomegalovirus exposure and HLA in healthy donors (dated by TCRdb to 2015 to 2018). For the study in its entirety: An earlier analysis of fewer than 750 of the donors reported 250 to 300 Gb of sequence data and 117 million unique TCR beta sequences obtained from 180 million or so T cells. About 280 gigabases of sequencing data and tens of millions of unique TCR sequences were included in an early release covering about 620 HLA-typed donors. On average, roughly 250,000 unique TCR beta nucleotide sequences were sequenced per donor among some 430 genotyped donors of the cohort, with around 19% of those sequences being non-productive. The number of typed donors differed by locus: roughly 629-640 for A, B, C, DRB1 and DQB1; 522 for DQA1; 606 for DPA1; and 400 to 480 for DPB1. The T cell repertoires of some 670 subjects were profiled by immunosequencing and related to cytomegalovirus serostatus. A later analysis re-examined previously published TCR beta repertoires from 610 or so donors and added high-resolution HLA genotyping to investigate patterns of TCR occurrence. The study aimed to test whether signatures of past pathogen exposure could be identified by cataloging public T cell receptors. HLA typing covered class I and class II loci at four-digit resolution. Five DR-DQ haplotypes were handled as single units for association and clustering, since linkage in the cohort was strong. Among the roughly 430 genotyped donors, roughly 80% belonged to the genetic ancestry cluster associated with self-reported Caucasian donors. To predict cytomegalovirus infection status, the study combined high-throughput TCR immunosequencing, statistical association of individual TCRs with disease status, and machine learning. In addition to the first cohort of several hundred subjects, a separate validation cohort of 120 different subjects was used. In a later genetic analysis, genome-wide SNP genotypes for about three fifths of the roughly 670 donors were used, and that subset was treated as a discovery cohort. Rather than using new phenotypic data, the later analysis identified candidate immune exposures from TCR beta sequences and from how often those sequences occurred across donors. An earlier analysis of approximately 580 of the donors used high-throughput TCR beta sequencing to judge whether each TCR beta V gene segment behaved as functional or pseudogenic. All discovery cohort repertoires had been generated using a single sequencing platform. Donor age, sex, ethnicity and CMV serostatus were compiled together with the repertoire data. The paper's findings and limits, for the study overall: This cohort had only TCR beta chains sequenced, and the lack of alpha or paired-chain data limited which features could be detected. Some IMGT-functional V segments, including TRBV6-2 and TRBV6-3, could not be distinguished by the 87-base-pair reads and were therefore excluded. The presence/absence analyses assumed that sequencing depth was roughly uniform across donors, and that assumption may not be true. CMV serostatus was the only immune exposure information available for the cohort. A later analysis reported that several top co-occurrence clusters appeared linked to parvovirus B19, influenza, CMV and Epstein-Barr virus. A further reported finding was that TCR beta sequences accurately predicted the HLA-A and HLA-B alleles for most subjects in the first cohort. Linkage disequilibrium might explain the correlated functional status among segregating V segments, but an unknown experimental factor could not be ruled out. Three of the identified cytomegalovirus-associated TCR beta chains were confirmed in vitro to be specific for cytomegalovirus antigens. A later genetic analysis associated a missense DCLRE1C variant with V-gene and J-gene trimming of TCR beta chains, and an independent cohort replicated the association. Specific HLA alleles were associated with roughly 17,000 TCR beta sequences at a false discovery rate of 0.05 in a later analysis. The classifier was reported to diagnose cytomegalovirus status with high specificity and sensitivity in both the original and validation cohorts. HLA typing was unavailable for some donors at each locus, so association tests used only the typed subset. According to a later genetic analysis, donors in an Asian-associated ancestry cluster had fewer N-insertions in productive TCRs than the roughly 670-donor mean. A total of fewer than 200 TCR beta chains were listed by the study as associated with cytomegalovirus. When HLA alleles, especially DR and DQ, strongly co-occurred, TCR associations were difficult to assign to individual alleles. About 15 rarely observed V segments, including chromosome 9 orphons, were excluded from the earlier analysis of almost 600 of the donors because counts were too low. In a later analysis, most CMV-associated TCR beta chains were found to appear HLA-restricted, with HLA associations seemingly driven largely by CMV exposure. According to a later analysis, TCR association rates differed among HLA loci, with DRB1 alleles showing the most associated TCRs and HLA-C alleles showing the fewest. In an earlier analysis of some 540 of the donors, most TCR beta V segments appeared in productive rearrangements about 87% or about 30% of the time, broadly matching IMGT annotations. The authors suggested that the approach could potentially be extended to other disease states and immunological phenotypes. In a later analysis, HLA-associated TCR beta chains were found to be more clonally expanded and to have lower generation probabilities than equally common non-associated chains. A cluster of highly shared sequence variants was judged likely to represent a technical artifact of the sequencing pipeline. Across donors, most TCR sequences were observed very rarely, whereas some public TCRs were present in many individuals.

The cohort was made up of approximately 700 healthy bone marrow donors. Cohort members were all nominally healthy when sampled, although unrecorded immune exposures were likely present. The donor tested CMV seronegative and was one of the 352 seronegative cohort members. Every donor gave a peripheral blood sample, and the peripheral blood mononuclear cells from that sample were used for TCR beta sequencing. The Qiagen DNeasy Blood Extraction Kit was used to extract genomic DNA from the blood cell samples. A note on this clone: No antigen is known for it. Per-nucleotide qualities are absent, and no much larger clonotype sits a single base away.

The library was obtained by the immunoSEQ multiplex PCR assay. A mixture of 60 forward primers for TCR Vbeta segments and 13 reverse primers for TCR Jbeta segments was used in the multiplex PCR. A multiplex PCR assay on genomic DNA amplified the CDR3 region of rearranged TCR beta genes. On the Illumina HiSeq System, the amplified TCR beta libraries were sequenced as 87-base-pair reads. Per the source publication's procedure: A later analysis counted 65 million to 90 million unique TCR beta chains across the 670 or so repertoires, and 9.5 million to 11 million of these chains were shared by at least two donors. Raw reads were error-corrected and collapsed into unique sequences with a nearest-neighbor algorithm that merged closely related sequences to remove PCR and sequencing errors. To assign V, D and J gene segments, CDR3 sequences were aligned to IMGT reference sequences. For a sequence to be retained, at least a six-nucleotide match to both a V gene segment and a J gene segment was required. A rearrangement was called productive if the CDR3 had no stop codons and remained in frame with V and J, and every other rearrangement was called non-productive. CDR3 was defined by IMGT convention, running from the second conserved V-encoded cysteine to the conserved J-encoded phenylalanine. Sequences without an unambiguous match to a single V gene segment were excluded from the earlier analysis of a few hundred of the donors. In an earlier analysis of 587 of the donors, a V segment was called functional when productive rearrangements were above 56.7%, and segregating when the standard deviation between donors exceeded 5%. A statistical classification framework was built to diagnose cytomegalovirus status from the catalog of TCR beta chain sequences. In a later analysis, TCR nucleotide sequences were compared against IMGT/GENE-DB human TR gene sequences so that V and J genes could be assigned. Using the TCRdist pipeline, a later analysis assigned CDR3 sequences along with most-parsimonious VDJ recombination scenarios. In a later analysis, each TCR beta chain was defined by its CDR3 amino acid sequence together with its V-gene family, and reads lacking a unique V-gene family were excluded. As a way to deal with suspected cross-contamination and a sequencing artifact, a later analysis dropped approximately 590 nucleotide sequences that were highly shared and had low generation probability. In a later analysis, a clonal expansion index for each public chain was calculated from normalized within-repertoire ranks of inferred template counts. In a later analysis, generation probabilities were computed with a VDJ recombination model fitted to out-of-frame rearrangements, and the resulting probabilities were checked against IGoR. In a later analysis, TCR-TCR, TCR-HLA and TCR-CMV co-occurrence was scored with hypergeometric tests, and a repertoire-size bias correction was applied to TCR pairs. To estimate false discovery rates, a later analysis permuted the HLA or CMV assignments 20 times. In a later analysis, co-occurring TCRs were grouped with DBSCAN, and TCRdist sequence similarity was added when clustering was performed within HLA-allele-positive subsets. Repertoires with fewer than 30,000 or more than 120,000 public chains, plus five repertoires with anomalous nucleotide sharing, were excluded from co-occurrence clustering. The table was pulled from immuneACCESS by TCRdb, which kept in-frame rearrangements only. Such tables lose some clones; where checked, under half of the loss comes from unresolved V genes, and the rest has no known cause. V and J calls and clone size are as listed in that table; D and trimming were resolved from the DNA. This sample gives around 210,000 clones in total; roughly 81% of them show up just once. Together, the top ten hold 0.2% to 0.25% of the sample.

The CDR3 contains 14 residues, cysteine and phenylalanine counted. The sequence is cut down to CDR3 DNA, 42 bases in frame from base 1. CDR1 and CDR2 were assigned from the germline V gene as LGHNT and FRNRAP. V ends up 3 bases short and J 9 bases short, with an unmatched junction base count of 6. The chain uses TRBV12-5 and TRBJ2-5, and 11 junctional nucleotides match TRBD2. Sequenced sample: PBMCs. This receptor was taken from a girl between 2 and 10 years old in good health and CMV-seronegative. The CDR3 reads as follows: CASGLGLAGGPQYF. The bases are TGTGCTAGTGGTTTAGGTCTAGCGGGAGGCCCCCAGTACTTC.